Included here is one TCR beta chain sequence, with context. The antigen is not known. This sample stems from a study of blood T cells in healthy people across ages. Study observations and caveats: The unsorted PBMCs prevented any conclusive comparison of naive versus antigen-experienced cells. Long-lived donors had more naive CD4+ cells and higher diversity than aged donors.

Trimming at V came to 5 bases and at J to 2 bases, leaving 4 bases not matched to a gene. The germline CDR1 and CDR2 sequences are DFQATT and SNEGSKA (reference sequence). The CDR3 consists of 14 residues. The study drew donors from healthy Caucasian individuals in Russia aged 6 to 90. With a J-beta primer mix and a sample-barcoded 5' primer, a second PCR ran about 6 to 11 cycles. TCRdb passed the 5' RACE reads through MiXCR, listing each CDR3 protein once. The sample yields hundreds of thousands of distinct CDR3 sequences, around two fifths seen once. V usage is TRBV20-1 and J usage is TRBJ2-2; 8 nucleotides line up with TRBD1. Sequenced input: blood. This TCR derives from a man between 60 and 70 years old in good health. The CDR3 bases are TGCAGTGCTTCTGCAGGGGGCAACACCGGGGAGCTGTTTTTT. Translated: CSASAGGNTGELFF.